These 6 T cell receptor beta chains share one sample of origin, sequenced in a study of cytomegalovirus exposure and HLA in healthy donors. Sequenced by immunoSEQ multiplex PCR; TCRdb stores in-frame clones only, minus some. The data show approximately 76,000 clones, around 94% seen once. Sequencing input: PBMCs. The origin of the receptors is a woman aged 18-29 years in good health and CMV-seropositive.

The rearrangement uses TRBV20-1 and TRBJ1-4, with 7 positions matching TRBD1. V was pared by 4 bases and J by 11 bases, with 4 bases of the junction left unmatched. From germline, CDR1 is DFQATT and CDR2 SNEGSKA (reference sequence). The CDR3 contains 11 residues. The CDR3 DNA sequence: TGCAGTGCTACCGACAGGGTGAAACTGTTTTTT. It is translated as CSATDRVKLFF.

The chain carries TRBV10-2 and TRBJ1-2, with 7 bases matching TRBD1. Germline CDR1 reads WSHSY; CDR2 reads SAAADI. This CDR3 comprises 14 residues. V shed 2 bases, J shed 3 bases, and the junction held 3 bases outside the gene matches. This CDR3 is CASSEARGDYGYTF. CDR3 DNA: TGCGCCAGCAGTGAGGCCAGGGGGGACTATGGCTACACCTTC.

About this clone: Within the sample, other DNA sequences also encode this same CDR3. The chain carries TRBV20-1 and TRBJ2-5, with no clear D. Germline loops: CDR1 DFQATT, CDR2 SNEGSKA (reference sequence). The CDR3 spans 11 residues. Trimming took off 6 bases at V and 2 bases at J, with 7 bases between the two ends. CDR3 in DNA: TGCAGTGCCCAGGATCAAGAGACCCAGTACTTC. Its protein product is CSAQDQETQYF.

The chain joins TRBV19 to TRBJ2-3, with 10 bases aligning to TRBD2. Per the germline V gene, CDR1 is LNHDA and CDR2 is SQIVND (reference sequence). J gave up 1 base and V 6 bases, and 4 bases lay outside the gene matches. The CDR3 sequence is 15 residues long. The CDR3 DNA reads TGTGCCAGTAGAGTAGCGGGAGGTGGCACAGATACGCAGTATTTT. It is translated as CASRVAGGGTDTQYF.

The chain carries TRBV7-2 and TRBJ1-1, with 9 positions matching TRBD1. The CDR3 length is 14 residues. J gave up 10 bases and V 4 bases, and 10 bases lay outside the gene matches. Germline CDR1 is SGHTA and CDR2 is FQGNSA. The CDR3 protein is CASSSPFTGGAAFF. CDR3 nucleotide sequence: TGTGCCAGCAGCTCGCCGTTTACAGGGGGCGCAGCTTTCTTT. The full variable domain, its missing parts supplied by reference TRBV7-2 and TRBJ1-1, is GAGVSQSPSNKVTEKGKDVELRCDPISGHTALYWYRQSLGQGLEFLIYFQGNSAPDKSGLPSDRFSAERTGGSVSTLTIQRTQQEDSAVYLCASSSPFTGGAAFFGQGTRLTVV.

The V gene is TRBV6-6, the J gene TRBJ2-5; 14 bases fit TRBD2. CDR3 size: 16 residues. Trimming removed 5 bases from V and 3 bases from J; junction bases left unmatched: 5. Per the germline V gene, CDR1 is MNHNY and CDR2 is SVGAGI (reference sequence). The CDR3 bases are TGTGCCAGCAGTCAAGGACTAGCGGGGGGAGAAGAGACCCAGTACTTC. Protein sequence: CASSQGLAGGEETQYF.